This entry lists 28 T cell receptor beta chains sequenced from one sample in a study of regulatory T cells in long-lasting Graves disease. Time point of the sample: newly diagnosed GD, antithyroid drugs for less than 3 months. Scientists built the TCR library using RNA that was extracted from PBMCs. With iRepertoire HTBI primers and Arm-PCR of CDR3 regions, TCR beta libraries were built. TCRdb analysed the multiplex PCR reads with MiXCR anew, one entry per CDR3 protein. Among hundreds of thousands of distinct CDR3 sequences listed, 16% were seen once. Another study also made use of these data, one on T cells in Graves' hyperthyroidism and ophthalmopathy.

The sequencing used peripheral blood mononuclear cells (PBMCs), collected at new diagnosis, from a patient treated with antithyroid drugs. These receptor sequences come from a middle-aged woman with Graves disease.

The chain joins TRBV12-3 or TRBV12-4 to TRBJ1-6; no reliable D call. The length of the CDR3 is 17 residues. V lost 2 bases, J lost 7 bases, and 18 bases lay in between. The CDR3: CASSLIFSGRQNSPLHF. In DNA form, the CDR3 reads TGTGCCAGCAGTTTAATCTTTAGTGGCAGGCAGAATTCACCCCTCCACTTT.

This chain joins TRBV19 and TRBJ1-5; tentatively, D is TRBD1 (5 bases). There are 16 residues in the CDR3. The V end lost 6 bases, the J end lost 0 bases, and 15 bases lay between the germline ends. Germline V gene sequence: CDR1 LNHDA, CDR2 SQIVND (reference sequence). The CDR3 DNA reads as TGTGCCAGTAGCCAGGGACGGCCGGATAGCAATCAGCCCCAGCATTTT. This codes for CASSQGRPDSNQPQHF.

The chain links TRBV6-1 to TRBJ2-7; the D gene is possibly TRBD1 (5 bases). Trimming stripped 6 bases from V and 4 bases from J, with 13 bases between. The CDR3 runs to 13 residues. The germline V gene encodes CDR1 MNHNS and CDR2 SASEGT. The CDR3 bases are TGTGCCAGCAGGATAAACCAGGGTTACGAGCAGTACTTC. Translating gives CASRINQGYEQYF.

The chain has TRBV30 and TRBJ1-1, with no clear D. The germline gives CDR1 GTSNPN, CDR2 SVGIG (reference sequence). Trimming took off 4 bases at V and 8 bases at J, with 14 bases between the two ends. The CDR3 spans 12 residues. The CDR3 loop reads CAWMRVSLEAFF. CDR3 DNA: TGTGCCTGGATGCGCGTTAGTCTCGAAGCTTTCTTT. Drawing the rest from reference TRBV30 and TRBJ1-1, the complete variable domain is SQTIHQWPATLVQPVGSPLSLECTVEGTSNPNLYWYRQAAGRGLQLLFYSVGIGQISSEVPQNLSASRPQDRQFILSSKKLLLSDSGFYLCAWMRVSLEAFFGQGTRLTVV.

This chain joins TRBV25-1 and TRBJ1-4; D gene uncertain. CDR3 length: 12 residues. With 4 bases removed from V and 7 bases from J, the gap between germline ends came to 7 bases. Germline CDR1 MGHDK, CDR2 SYGVNS. The DNA of the CDR3 is TGTGCCAGCAGTGGAGCGGGTGAAAAACTGTTTTTT. It is translated as CASSGAGEKLFF.

This clonotype was observed once. The chain recombines TRBV11-2 with TRBJ1-5, with unresolved D. The CDR3 runs to 14 residues. Looked up from germline, CDR1 is SGHAT and CDR2 is FQNNGV. V was clipped by 5 bases and J by 7 bases, with 15 bases between them. The CDR3 DNA reads TGTGCCAGCAGCCAAGATGGACTGGGGCAGCCCCAGCATTTT. It specifies CASSQDGLGQPQHF.

With respect to this clonotype: It may be a read error: a sequence one base away is much more abundant. Lacking the conserved final phenylalanine or tryptophan, this CDR3 likely reflects a read error. The J gene is TRBJ1-1, the V gene TRBV10-3, with a tentative D call TRBD1 (5 bases). Between the trimmed V and J ends, which lost 9 bases and 5 bases, there was a span of 16 bases. Germline V gives CDR1 ENHRY, CDR2 SYGVKD. The CDR3 length is 13 residues. The CDR3 DNA sequence: TGTGCCATGACGACAGAGGGAAGGACTGAAGCTTTCCTT. Its translation is CAMTTEGRTEAFL.

This clonotype showed up many times. J is TRBJ1-2 and V is TRBV10-3; tentatively, D is TRBD1 (6 bases). Germline V gene lookup returns CDR1 ENHRY and CDR2 SYGVKD. V was clipped by 2 bases and J by 2 bases, with 6 bases between them. The CDR3 runs 13 residues. The CDR3 nucleotides are TGTGCCATCAGTGAGACAGGGAACTATGGCTACACCTTC. Amino acids: CAISETGNYGYTF.

This sequence joins TRBV18 and TRBJ2-7; D perhaps matches TRBD1 (6 bases). Germline CDR1 KGHSH, CDR2 LQKENI. V dropped 3 bases and J dropped 4 bases, with 13 bases sitting between them. The CDR3 spans 14 residues. The CDR3 reads CASSPPSGVYEQYF. CDR3 nucleotide sequence: TGTGCCAGCTCACCTCCGTCAGGGGTTTACGAGCAGTACTTC.

This clonotype showed up many times. V is TRBV7-6 and J is TRBJ1-1; the D gene is possibly TRBD1 (6 bases). The germline gives CDR1 SGHVS, CDR2 FNYEAQ. V was trimmed by 1 base and J by 0 bases, leaving 12 bases between them. This CDR3 has 16 residues. The CDR3 DNA follows: TGTGCCAGCAGCTTAGGTCGACAGGCCCTGAACACTGAAGCTTTCTTT. It codes for CASSLGRQALNTEAFF.

This clonotype came up many times. This sequence joins TRBV20-1 and TRBJ2-3, with no clear D. The CDR3 spans 15 residues. V shed 0 bases and J shed 2 bases, with 12 bases lying between them. The germline CDR1 and CDR2 sequences are DFQATT and SNEGSKA (reference sequence). CDR3 region: CSARDTVGNTDTQYF. In DNA form, the CDR3 reads TGCAGTGCTAGAGATACCGTTGGGAACACAGATACGCAGTATTTT.

In its sample, this clonotype was seen many times. This sequence joins TRBV10-1 and TRBJ2-2, with TRBD2 as a possible D gene (5 bases). V lost 0 bases and J 7 bases, leaving 6 bases between the germline ends. The CDR3 spans 13 residues. Germline CDR1 reads WNHNN; CDR2 reads SYGVQD (reference sequence). This chain's CDR3 is CASSESGLGELFF. In DNA form, the CDR3 reads TGCGCCAGCAGTGAGTCCGGACTCGGGGAGCTGTTTTTT.

This chain links TRBV19 with TRBJ2-7; possibly TRBD2 for D (5 bases). Trimming took off 10 bases at V and 0 bases at J, with 13 bases between the two ends. Germline V CDR1 and CDR2: LNHDA, SQIVND (reference sequence). There are 13 residues in the CDR3. CDR3 region: CATSPGYSYEQYF. The CDR3 nucleotides read TGTGCCACCTCTCCGGGGTACTCCTACGAGCAGTACTTC.

This clonotype was seen repeatedly, ten times or more. The chain recombines TRBV20-1 with TRBJ2-1, with TRBD1 as a possible D gene (7 bases). CDR1 is DFQATT and CDR2 is SNEGSKA in the germline V gene (reference sequence). This CDR3 is 16 amino acids long. The V end was cut by 6 bases, the J end by 5 bases, with 23 bases between. The CDR3 DNA sequence: TGCAGTGCAGAGAGGCCCCTGGGACAGCGGGACAATGAGCAGTTCTTC. This codes for CSAERPLGQRDNEQFF.

This chain uses TRBV6-1 with TRBJ2-7; possible D gene TRBD1, 6 bases. V lost 5 bases to trimming and J lost 2 bases, with 13 bases between them. Germline lookup yields CDR1 MNHNS and CDR2 SASEGT. CDR3 length: 14 residues. CDR3 sequence reads: CASSRDTVTYEQYF. As DNA, the CDR3 is TGTGCCAGCAGTAGGGACACCGTCACCTACGAGCAGTACTTC.

As to this clonotype: Possible read error: a much larger clone is one base away. As the CDR3 is not closed by the conserved phenylalanine or tryptophan, this likely results from a read error. The CDR3 DNA reads as TGCAGTGCTAGAGGACAGTACTACGAGCAGTACTCC. This gives the protein CSARGQYYEQYS. The chain employs TRBV20-1 and TRBJ2-7; a possible D gene is TRBD1 (5 bases). The CDR3 runs to 12 residues. From germline, CDR1 is DFQATT and CDR2 SNEGSKA (reference sequence). V lost 1 base and J lost 3, with 7 bases in between.

This clonotype has more than one count but fewer than ten. The CDR3 DNA sequence: TGCAGCGTTGGGCCACAATACAATGAGCAGTTCTTC. Its protein product is CSVGPQYNEQFF. The chain combines TRBV29-1 with TRBJ2-1; D is unclear. The V gene lost 4 bases and the J gene lost 4 bases, with 8 bases spanning the gap. The CDR3 has 12 residues. Germline V gene data show CDR1 as SQVTM and CDR2 as ANQGSEA.

At least ten counts were recorded for this clonotype. The CDR3 region has the DNA TGTGCCAGCAGCCAAGAGGTGCAGGGGATGTTAGGCACAGATACGCAGTATTTT. Its translation: CASSQEVQGMLGTDTQYF. The rearrangement joins TRBV14 to TRBJ2-3, with D perhaps TRBD1 (6 bases). Germline V gene data show CDR1 as SGHDN and CDR2 as FVKESK. The CDR3 is made up of 18 amino acids. Trimming pared 0 bases from V and 1 base from J, leaving 17 bases between. Filled out from reference TRBV14 and TRBJ2-3, the complete variable domain reads EAGVTQFPSHSVIEKGQTVTLRCDPISGHDNLYWYRRVMGKEIKFLLHFVKESKQDESGMPNNRFLAERTGGTYSTLKVQPAELEDSGVYFCASSQEVQGMLGTDTQYFGPGTRLTVL.

The CDR3 reads CASSLAQYNRGYTF. CDR3 coding DNA: TGCGCCAGCAGCTTGGCACAGTATAATCGTGGCTACACCTTC. The chain is built from TRBV5-1 and TRBJ1-2; D ambiguous. V dropped 0 bases and J dropped 7 bases, with 13 bases sitting between them. The CDR3 contains 14 residues. Germline assignment: CDR1 SGHRS and CDR2 YFSETQ.

V usage is TRBV3-1 and J usage is TRBJ2-1; 8 bases align to TRBD2. V shed 5 bases and J 8 bases; nucleotides not matched to a gene: 14. In germline, CDR1 is LGHDT, CDR2 YNNKEL (reference sequence). CDR3 size: 16 residues. Written as DNA, the CDR3 is TGTGCCAGCAGCTTCATCGGGGGGGCCGGTAGGGATGAGCAGTTCTTC. Translating it yields CASSFIGGAGRDEQFF.

This chain uses TRBV5-1 with TRBJ1-6; D gene uncertain. Germline assignment: CDR1 SGHRS and CDR2 YFSETQ. This CDR3 contains 13 residues. V lost 3 bases and J lost 8, with 9 bases in between. The CDR3: CASSSMGYSPLHF. CDR3 nucleotide sequence: TGCGCCAGCAGCTCGATGGGGTATTCACCCCTCCACTTT.

At least ten counts were recorded for this clonotype. J is TRBJ2-7 and V is TRBV3-1, with 7 bases lining up with TRBD2. The trim removed 1 base at V and 0 bases at J, leaving 3 bases unmatched. Germline CDR1 reads LGHDT; CDR2 reads YNNKEL (reference sequence). This CDR3 has 15 amino acids. The CDR3 DNA reads as TGTGCCAGCAGCCAAGCTAGCGGTTTCTCCTACGAGCAGTACTTC. Translated, it gives CASSQASGFSYEQYF.

This clonotype occurred many times. This rearrangement joins TRBV5-6 to TRBJ2-1; 7 bases align to TRBD2. This CDR3 comprises 14 residues. Germline loops: CDR1 SGHDT, CDR2 YYEEEE. V gave up 4 bases and J gave up 8 bases; unmatched junction bases: 9. The CDR3 bases are TGTGCCAGCAGCCCCGGTAGCGGGCCATATGAGCAGTTCTTC. This codes for CASSPGSGPYEQFF. The variable domain in full, with the rest retrieved from reference TRBV5-6 and TRBJ2-1, is DAGVTQSPTHLIKTRGQQVTLRCSPKSGHDTVSWYQQALGQGPQFIFQYYEEEERQRGNFPDRFSGHQFPNYSSELNVNALLLGDSALYLCASSPGSGPYEQFFGPGTRLTVL.

This clonotype appeared many times. This chain uses TRBV20-1 with TRBJ2-5; a weak D match, TRBD1 (5 bases). This CDR3 is 13 amino acids long. V was trimmed by 6 bases and J by 1 base, leaving 12 bases between them. Germline CDR1 DFQATT, CDR2 SNEGSKA (reference sequence). The CDR3: CSALLGPQETQYF. The CDR3 bases are TGCAGTGCACTCCTGGGGCCCCAAGAGACCCAGTACTTC.

The chain combines TRBV19 with TRBJ2-5; D gene unclear. V was trimmed by 4 bases and J by 2 bases, leaving 11 bases between them. CDR3 length: 14 residues. The germline V gene encodes CDR1 LNHDA and CDR2 SQIVND (reference sequence). The CDR3 spells CASSTFSLQETQYF. DNA of the CDR3: TGTGCCAGTAGTACCTTTTCCCTACAAGAGACCCAGTACTTC.

The V call is TRBV7-8, the J call TRBJ1-1, with D possibly matching TRBD1 (6 bases). CDR3 length: 13 residues. The V and J ends lost 4 bases and 10 bases respectively, with 16 bases between them. CDR1 SGHVS and CDR2 FQNEAQ come from the germline V gene. The CDR3, as DNA: TGTGCCAGCAGCTCCCGTGGGGGCCAACTAGCTTTCTTT. It translates to CASSSRGGQLAFF.

With respect to this clonotype: A much larger clone lies one base from this, so it may be a read error. The chain combines TRBV3-1 with TRBJ2-5; 8 bases fit TRBD1. The end of the DNA is better explained by TRBJ2-1, so the J call may be wrong. CDR3 size: 15 residues. The germline V gene encodes CDR1 LGHDT and CDR2 YNNKEL (reference sequence). The CDR3 loop is CASSQGAGGLNEQFF. The CDR3, as DNA: TGTGCCAGCAGCCAAGGAGCAGGGGGCCTCAATGAGCAGTTCTTC.

The chain employs TRBV25-1 and TRBJ1-1; no reliable D call. Trimming took off 7 bases at V and 1 base at J, with 7 bases between the two ends. CDR1 is MGHDK, CDR2 SYGVNS, per germline. The CDR3 sequence is 12 residues long. CDR3 sequence (DNA): TGTGCCAGCACGACCGGGAACACTGAAGCTTTCTTT. Translating it yields CASTTGNTEAFF.